The rows below give T cell receptor beta chains drawn from one sample of a study of sequential checkpoint blockade in melanoma. Using immunoSEQ multiplex PCR, the repertoire was profiled, and TCRdb retains in-frame clones only, with some absent. The sample lists about 9,600 clones; 24% were seen once. Sample: tumor tissue (inferred from file names), taken from a patient given nivolumab and ipilimumab in sequence. The receptors come from a human donor with melanoma. The CDR3 runs from the conserved cysteine through the conserved F or W. D genes are given only for firm matches. The size of a clone is reported for some rows only, either as once, few or many, or as a class for expanded clones.

D,J,size,V,CDR3,DNA
TRBD1,TRBJ1-4,-,TRBV6-8,CASRPEGAGNEKLFF,TGTGCCAGCAGGCCCGAGGGGGCCGGTAATGAAAAACTGTTTTTT
-,TRBJ1-1,few,TRBV11-3,CASSLEGRGNTEAFF,TGTGCCAGCAGCTTAGAGGGTCGCGGTAACACTGAAGCTTTCTTT
TRBD2,TRBJ2-2,-,TRBV5-1,CASSSLAGTGELFF,TGCGCCAGCAGCTCTCTAGCGGGTACCGGGGAGCTGTTTTTT
TRBD2,TRBJ2-7,-,TRBV19,CARIFEIRARREGQYF,TGTGCCAGGATCTTCGAGATCAGGGCCCGGCGGGAGGGGCAGTACTTC
-,TRBJ2-2,-,TRBV28,CASRPTDRNTGELFF,TGTGCCAGCAGGCCAACGGACAGAAACACCGGGGAGCTGTTTTTT
TRBD2,TRBJ2-2,-,TRBV15,CATQGASGRAALSTGELFF,TGTGCCACCCAAGGGGCTAGCGGGAGGGCCGCTTTGAGCACCGGGGAGCTGTTTTTT
-,TRBJ1-2,-,TRBV6-8,CAISVDSYGYTF,TGTGCCATCAGTGTCGACAGTTATGGCTACACCTTC
TRBD1,TRBJ1-5,-,TRBV10-2,CASSEVRGQDQPQHF,TGCGCCAGCAGTGAGGTTAGGGGGCAGGATCAGCCCCAGCATTTT
-,TRBJ2-7,few,TRBV15,CATSIGGDRHEQYF,TGTGCCACCAGCATAGGGGGGGATCGGCACGAGCAGTACTTC
TRBD2,TRBJ2-1,few,TRBV14,CASSQDTSGRTYNEQFF,TGTGCCAGCAGCCAAGATACTAGCGGGAGGACCTACAATGAGCAGTTCTTC
-,TRBJ2-3,few,TRBV7-6,CASSLRTASTDTQYF,TGTGCCAGCAGCTTAAGGACGGCTAGCACAGATACGCAGTATTTT
-,TRBJ2-1,-,TRBV19,CASSIEPGDEQFF,TGTGCCAGTAGTATAGAGCCGGGGGATGAGCAGTTCTTC
TRBD2,TRBJ2-1,-,TRBV9,CASSVSSGASYNEQFF,TGTGCCAGCAGTGTATCTAGCGGGGCCTCCTACAATGAGCAGTTCTTC
-,TRBJ1-1,many,TRBV11-3,CASSLVEGLGTEAFF,TGTGCCAGCAGCTTAGTGGAGGGTCTTGGCACTGAAGCTTTCTTT
-,TRBJ2-7,-,TRBV28,CASSSFRDRQDEQYF,TGTGCCAGCAGTAGTTTCCGGGACCGACAGGACGAGCAGTACTTC
-,TRBJ1-6,-,TRBV6-8,CASSDSSRRNSPLHF,TGTGCCAGCAGTGACTCGAGCAGGAGGAATTCACCCCTCCACTTT
-,TRBJ2-2,-,TRBV9,CASSPRRVNTGELFF,TGTGCCAGCAGCCCCCGGCGGGTAAACACCGGGGAGCTGTTTTTT
-,TRBJ2-7,few,TRBV9,CASTSWAGGREQYF,TGTGCCAGCACCTCCTGGGCGGGTGGGAGAGAGCAGTACTTC
TRBD2,TRBJ2-3,once,TRBV10-1,CASSEIAGPTDTQYF,TGCGCCAGCAGTGAGATAGCGGGACCCACAGATACGCAGTATTTT
TRBD1,TRBJ2-2,-,TRBV5-1,CASNRGRDTGELFF,TGCGCCAGCAACAGGGGGAGAGACACCGGGGAGCTGTTTTTT
-,TRBJ1-1,-,TRBV19,CASSIAGANTEAFF,TGTGCCAGTAGTATAGCCGGGGCGAACACTGAAGCTTTCTTT
-,TRBJ2-1,-,TRBV1,CASRGDSRTYNEQFF,TGCGCCAGCAGGGGAGACAGTCGTACCTACAATGAGCAGTTCTTC
-,TRBJ2-3,few,TRBV11-3,CASSFDRRTDTQYF,TGTGCCAGCAGCTTTGACAGGCGGACAGATACGCAGTATTTT
-,TRBJ1-1,few,TRBV11-3,CASSSRSYMNTEAFF,TGTGCCAGCAGCTCGCGGTCCTACATGAACACTGAAGCTTTCTTT
-,TRBJ1-1,few,TRBV6-8,CASRPDPIRTEAFF,TGTGCCAGCAGACCCGACCCAATCCGAACTGAAGCTTTCTTT
-,TRBJ2-2,-,TRBV28,CASSVGPHTGELFF,TGTGCCAGCAGTGTCGGGCCCCACACCGGGGAGCTGTTTTTT
TRBD1,TRBJ1-4,-,TRBV30,CAWTLAPGTGFRKLFF,TGTGCCTGGACCCTGGCCCCCGGGACAGGGTTCCGAAAACTGTTTTTT
-,TRBJ2-7,few,TRBV18,CASSPPVSSYEQYF,TGTGCCAGCTCACCACCAGTATCCTCCTACGAGCAGTACTTC
-,TRBJ1-4,few,TRBV5-1,CASSLLDSNEKLFF,TGCGCCAGCAGCTTGCTGGACAGTAATGAAAAACTGTTTTTT
TRBD1,TRBJ1-5,few,TRBV30,CAWSDGTGYQPQHF,TGTGCCTGGAGTGACGGGACAGGGTATCAGCCCCAGCATTTT
TRBD2,TRBJ2-7,-,TRBV28,CASSPGTSGSSYEQYF,TGTGCCAGCAGTCCGGGGACTAGCGGGAGCTCATACGAGCAGTACTTC
TRBD2,TRBJ2-5,few,TRBV9,CASSPQASGRKTQYF,TGTGCCAGCAGCCCGCAAGCTAGCGGGAGAAAGACCCAGTACTTC
TRBD2,TRBJ2-3,-,TRBV29-1,CSVRAAGGGDTQYF,TGCAGCGTTCGGGCGGCGGGAGGGGGTGATACGCAGTATTTT
-,TRBJ2-5,-,TRBV30,CAWKRARQETQYF,TGTGCCTGGAAAAGGGCCCGGCAAGAGACCCAGTACTTC
-,TRBJ1-1,-,TRBV29-1,CSVVLLAVGTEAFF,TGCAGCGTTGTATTGCTCGCCGTAGGGACTGAAGCTTTCTTT
-,TRBJ2-3,few,TRBV6-8,CASSSLQNSRPDTQYF,TGTGCCAGCAGTTCGCTCCAAAACTCGCGGCCCGATACGCAGTATTTT
-,TRBJ2-7,once,TRBV19,CASSRDGRAFYEQYF,TGTGCCAGTAGTAGAGACGGCAGGGCTTTCTACGAGCAGTACTTC
-,TRBJ1-2,few,TRBV11-3,CASSLRQGTFYGYTF,TGTGCCAGCAGCTTAAGGCAGGGCACCTTCTATGGCTACACCTTC
TRBD2,TRBJ2-3,-,TRBV7-6,CASSLEASGSYTDTQYF,TGTGCCAGCAGCTTAGAGGCTAGCGGGAGTTACACAGATACGCAGTATTTT
-,TRBJ2-4,-,TRBV19,CASSIQGGRAKNIQYF,TGTGCCAGTAGTATCCAAGGAGGTAGAGCCAAAAACATTCAGTACTTC
-,TRBJ2-5,-,TRBV11-3,CASSKGTPRETQYF,TGTGCCAGCAGCAAAGGGACCCCGAGGGAGACCCAGTACTTC
-,TRBJ2-7,-,TRBV6-8,CASSASSYEQYF,TGTGCCAGCAGTGCCAGCTCCTACGAGCAGTACTTC
-,TRBJ2-7,medium-sized,TRBV11-3,CASSFGSPAYEQYF,TGTGCCAGCAGCTTCGGTAGCCCTGCCTACGAGCAGTACTTC
-,TRBJ2-5,many,TRBV11-3,CASSSPGRSEQTQYF,TGTGCCAGCAGCTCCCCGGGGAGGTCAGAACAGACCCAGTACTTC
-,TRBJ2-7,-,TRBV28,CASRPRYRDEQYF,TGTGCCAGCAGGCCACGATACAGGGACGAGCAGTACTTC
-,TRBJ1-3,-,TRBV5-1,CASSEYRASGNTIYF,TGCGCCAGCAGCGAATACAGGGCCTCTGGAAACACCATATATTTT
TRBD2,TRBJ2-7,few,TRBV11-3,CASSDRTSGFYEQYF,TGTGCCAGCAGCGACCGGACTAGCGGCTTCTACGAGCAGTACTTC
-,TRBJ2-2,many,TRBV11-3,CASSLSGDHTGELFF,TGTGCCAGCAGCTTATCAGGGGACCACACCGGGGAGCTGTTTTTT
-,TRBJ1-1,-,TRBV19,CASSVRVSTEAFF,TGTGCCAGTAGTGTCCGGGTGAGCACTGAAGCTTTCTTT
-,TRBJ2-3,-,TRBV1,CASSQAPGASTDTQYF,TGCGCCAGCAGCCAAGCTCCAGGGGCGAGCACAGATACGCAGTATTTT
-,TRBJ2-1,-,TRBV19,CASIKGGEQFF,TGTGCCAGTATAAAGGGGGGTGAGCAGTTCTTC
TRBD2,TRBJ2-3,-,TRBV5-1,CASSLEASGRTADTQYF,TGCGCCAGCAGCTTGGAGGCTAGCGGGAGAACAGCAGATACGCAGTATTTT
TRBD1,TRBJ1-5,-,TRBV4-1,CASSWDRVGQPQHF,TGCGCCAGCAGCTGGGACAGGGTCGGTCAGCCCCAGCATTTT